This T cell receptor beta chain comes out of a study of T-cell memory formation after mild COVID-19. Study background: The study found TCR clusters largely donor specific.

Broader study findings: Clones that contracted clustered mainly in CM and EM if CD4+ and in EMRA if CD8+. SARS-CoV-2 specificity was not confirmed for second-wave clones peaking on day 37.

As to this clonotype: The antigen is not known.

From the 5' RACE reads, TCRdb called clonotypes with MiXCR, one entry per CDR3 protein. The sample yields about 470,000 distinct CDR3 sequences, 20% to 25% seen once. The V gene's germline CDR1 is SNHLY and CDR2 FYNNEI. This CDR3 has 16 residues. V lost 3 bases, J lost 3 bases, and 18 bases lay in between. The sequence came from an adult woman who had mild COVID-19 (a few samples of this study predate the infection). Cell type and time point are not known. The V and J genes are TRBV2 and TRBJ2-7, with a possible D match to TRBD2 (6 bases). Sequencing used PBMCs or a T cell subset sorted from them (not recorded which). The CDR3 nucleotides are TGTGCCAGCAGTGATGTTCTAAGCGGGTACTACTACGAGCAGTACTTC. Its protein product is CASSDVLSGYYYEQYF.